Listed below are T cell receptor beta chains from one sample, sequenced in a study of T cell repertoires in cytomegalovirus infection. From the reads, TCRdb called clonotypes with MiXCR, one entry per CDR3 protein. This repertoire shows some 920,000 distinct CDR3 sequences, around 31% found once; its top ten account for about 14%. Their antigen targets remain unknown. Sequenced material: cultured CD8+ T cells from PBMCs, taken from culture after CMV antigen stimulation. Receptor source: a human donor in good health (CMV status not recorded). Some clones in this sample may be carry-over from other donors' samples. Each CDR3 is given with its conserved first and last residue. The D gene is left open where the match is weak. The listing skips clone size in some rows; elsewhere it reads once, few, many or a size class.

>TRBJ2-3|TRBV19|few|TRBD2
CASSSPRDYPTDTQYF
TGTGCCAGTAGCTCCCCCCGGGACTACCCAACAGATACGCAGTATTTT
>TRBJ1-2|TRBV2|few|TRBD1
CASTEGIGTAFNYGYTF
TGTGCCAGCACCGAGGGGATTGGGACAGCCTTCAACTATGGCTACACCTTC
>TRBJ2-1|TRBV7-2|few|-
CASSLWYYNEQFF
TGTGCCAGCAGCCTTTGGTACTACAATGAGCAGTTCTTC
>TRBJ1-1|TRBV7-9|-|-
CASSGRGLPNTEAFF
TGTGCCAGCAGCGGTCGGGGCCTACCGAACACTGAAGCTTTCTTT
>TRBJ2-1|TRBV9|few|-
CASSDLSGTYNEQFF
TGTGCCAGCAGCGATTTAAGTGGGACTTACAATGAGCAGTTCTTC
>TRBJ2-2|TRBV10-3|-|-
CAISESRQDGELFF
TGTGCCATCAGTGAGTCGAGGCAGGACGGGGAGCTGTTTTTT
>TRBJ2-7|TRBV27|-|-
CASSLAVTSYEQYF
TGTGCCAGCAGTTTAGCCGTGACGTCCTACGAGCAGTACTTC
>TRBJ1-1|TRBV28|-|-
CANSPGGLNTEAFF
TGTGCCAACAGCCCCGGGGGGTTGAACACTGAAGCTTTCTTT
>TRBJ2-1|TRBV15|-|TRBD2
CATSRHGTSPSNEQFF
TGTGCCACCAGCAGGCACGGGACTAGCCCCTCCAATGAGCAGTTCTTC
>TRBJ1-6|TRBV6-6|few|-
CASRPESGNSPLHF
TGTGCCAGCAGGCCCGAATCGGGAAATTCACCCCTCCACTTT
>TRBJ2-2|TRBV7-6|-|TRBD1
CASSPGTGHGGELFF
TGTGCCAGCAGCCCGGGGACAGGTCACGGCGGGGAGCTGTTTTTT
>TRBJ2-2|TRBV7-3|-|-
CASSLISRGEPGELFF
TGTGCCAGCAGCTTAATATCTAGGGGGGAGCCCGGGGAGCTGTTTTTT
>TRBJ2-5|TRBV27|-|TRBD2
CASSGGAGLGTQYF
TGTGCCAGCAGTGGGGGAGCGGGACTGGGGACCCAGTACTTC
>TRBJ2-2|TRBV7-6|-|TRBD2
CAGSSGTSGGNTGELFF
TGTGCCGGCAGCTCGGGGACTAGCGGGGGGAACACCGGGGAGCTGTTTTTT
>TRBJ2-7|TRBV4-1|-|-
CASSNGGGGYEQYF
TGCGCCAGCAGCAACGGAGGGGGCGGCTACGAGCAGTACTTC
>TRBJ2-1|TRBV18|-|TRBD1
CASSTRDRTYNEQFF
TGTGCCAGCTCAACCCGGGACAGAACCTACAATGAGCAGTTCTTC
>TRBJ2-2|TRBV7-9|-|TRBD2
CASSPGASGGTGELFF
TGTGCCAGCAGCCCTGGCGCTAGCGGGGGCACCGGGGAGCTGTTTTTT
>TRBJ2-1|TRBV3-1|few|TRBD2
CASSQLVGRDNEQFF
TGTGCCAGCAGCCAATTGGTGGGGAGGGACAATGAGCAGTTCTTC
>TRBJ2-1|TRBV2|-|TRBD1
CANRQGAYEQFF
TGTGCCAACAGACAGGGGGCCTATGAGCAGTTCTTC
>TRBJ2-7|TRBV6-6|few|TRBD2
CASSYGGRGDYEQYF
TGTGCCAGCAGTTACGGGGGGCGGGGGGACTACGAGCAGTACTTC
>TRBJ2-4|TRBV4-2|-|-
CASSHPDPVAKNIQYF
TGTGCCAGCAGCCACCCTGATCCTGTAGCCAAAAACATTCAGTACTTC
>TRBJ1-1|TRBV4-1|-|-
CASSQEAANTEAFF
TGCGCCAGCAGCCAAGAGGCGGCGAACACTGAAGCTTTCTTT
>TRBJ2-1|TRBV10-3|-|-
CAISPGPITSSYNEQFF
TGTGCCATCAGTCCGGGACCGATTACGAGCTCCTACAATGAGCAGTTCTTC
>TRBJ1-3|TRBV7-8|many|TRBD1
CASSLDTGGRRNTIYF
TGTGCCAGCAGCTTAGATACAGGGGGCAGAAGAAACACCATATATTTT
>TRBJ2-7|TRBV5-6|-|-
CASSLGGEGPYEQYF
TGTGCCAGCAGCCTAGGAGGTGAGGGCCCCTACGAGCAGTACTTC
>TRBJ2-1|TRBV25-1|few|TRBD1
CASSGDRGNNEQFF
TGTGCCAGCAGTGGAGACAGGGGAAACAATGAGCAGTTCTTC
>TRBJ2-3|TRBV7-9|-|TRBD2
CASSLPGGPGGDTQYF
TGTGCCAGCAGCCTCCCGGGAGGGCCGGGAGGAGATACGCAGTATTTT
>TRBJ2-5|TRBV7-2|-|-
CASSLTVGQETQYF
TGTGCCAGCAGCTTAACAGTAGGGCAAGAGACCCAGTACTTC
>TRBJ1-2|TRBV9|-|-
CASKGGRTNGYTF
TGTGCCAGCAAGGGCGGACGAACTAACGGCTACACCTTC
>TRBJ1-5|TRBV27|-|-
CASSVAVNQPQHF
TGTGCCAGCAGTGTCGCGGTCAATCAGCCCCAGCATTTT
>TRBJ1-5|TRBV6-1|few|-
CASSESLYSNQPQHF
TGTGCCAGCAGTGAGAGTTTATATAGCAATCAGCCCCAGCATTTT
>TRBJ2-7|TRBV29-1|-|-
CSARGRSGTLLEQYF
TGCAGCGCCCGTGGACGTTCCGGGACACTCCTCGAGCAGTACTTC
>TRBJ2-1|TRBV12-3/TRBV12-4|few|TRBD2
CASTGGAGLRNEQFF
TGTGCCAGCACCGGGGGGGCAGGACTCCGCAATGAGCAGTTCTTC
>TRBJ2-3|TRBV28|-|TRBD1
CASRLYAGTGSYTDTQYF
TGTGCCAGCAGACTTTACGCCGGGACAGGTAGTTACACAGATACGCAGTATTTT
>TRBJ1-2|TRBV20-1|few|-
CSARDLVNYGYTF
TGCAGTGCTAGAGATCTGGTTAACTATGGCTACACCTTC
>TRBJ2-1|TRBV10-3|many|TRBD2
CAISEIRLADYNEQFF
TGTGCCATCAGTGAGATCCGCCTAGCGGATTACAATGAGCAGTTCTTC
>TRBJ2-1|TRBV7-4|-|-
CASSLATYSYNEQFF
TGTGCCAGCAGCTTAGCGACGTACTCCTACAATGAGCAGTTCTTC
>TRBJ1-1|TRBV6-6|many|-
CASLDEAEAFF
TGTGCCAGCCTGGACGAGGCTGAAGCTTTCTTT
>TRBJ2-5|TRBV11-2|few|-
CASSLSLALGETQYF
TGTGCCAGCAGCTTAAGTCTAGCGCTGGGGGAGACCCAGTACTTC
>TRBJ1-1|TRBV6-2/TRBV6-3|-|-
CASIPGGWGTEAFF
TGTGCCAGCATTCCCGGAGGATGGGGCACTGAAGCTTTCTTT
>TRBJ1-3|TRBV15|once|-
CATSGGLVSGNTIYF
TGTGCCACCAGCGGGGGACTGGTATCTGGAAACACCATATATTTT
>TRBJ1-4|TRBV28|-|-
CASTLNRERGKLFF
TGTGCCAGCACCTTAAACAGGGAGAGGGGAAAACTGTTTTTT
>TRBJ2-7|TRBV7-9|-|TRBD1
CASSLIGTGRDYEQYF
TGTGCCAGCAGCTTAATTGGGACAGGGAGGGACTACGAGCAGTACTTC
>TRBJ2-3|TRBV27|-|TRBD2
CASSPAGLDTDTQYF
TGTGCCAGCAGTCCAGCGGGGCTGGACACAGATACGCAGTATTTT
>TRBJ2-2|TRBV7-9|many|-
CASSLLQYPHGELFF
TGTGCCAGCAGCTTATTACAGTACCCCCACGGGGAGCTGTTTTTT
>TRBJ1-2|TRBV4-2|-|-
CASSQPGEGEGYTF
TGTGCCAGCAGCCAACCAGGGGAAGGAGAGGGCTACACCTTC
>TRBJ1-1|TRBV6-6|few|-
CASSTLRGDAFF
TGTGCCAGCAGCACCCTAAGGGGGGATGCTTTCTTT
>TRBJ1-2|TRBV27|-|-
CAAAPGALDGYTF
TGTGCCGCTGCTCCGGGGGCCCTCGACGGCTACACCTTC
>TRBJ2-3|TRBV10-3|-|-
CAISGAPHGGPSDTQYF
TGTGCCATCAGTGGAGCTCCCCACGGGGGCCCTAGCGATACGCAGTATTTT